This TCR beta chain was identified in a study of human T cells and chemical hapten exposure. Study information: Slight differences in pooled library volume were the main source of varying TCR yields across samples. Overall study findings and caveats: Once DPC sensitization occurred, TCRs above 1 in 1000 frequency showed no change.

On this clonotype: Antigen: not known.

Individual cDNA molecules received unique molecular identifiers in the library. TCRdb processed the RACE reads anew with MiXCR; each CDR3 protein has one entry. The sample comprises approximately 79,000 distinct CDR3 sequences, approximately 8% of which are singletons, and around 1.4% rests with the top ten. Time point given: healthy volunteer bleed at 6 weeks. The authors extracted total RNA from unfractionated whole blood. This CDR3 has 13 residues. V shed 1 base and J shed 4 bases, with 7 bases lying between them. This chain links TRBV12-3 or TRBV12-4 with TRBJ1-2, with D tentatively TRBD1 (5 bases). Sequenced material: whole blood. This receptor was obtained from a male donor in good health. Some clones in this sample may be carry-over from other donors' samples. The CDR3 protein is CASSLVGAYGYTF. Written as DNA, the CDR3 is TGTGCCAGCAGTTTAGTCGGGGCCTATGGCTACACCTTC.